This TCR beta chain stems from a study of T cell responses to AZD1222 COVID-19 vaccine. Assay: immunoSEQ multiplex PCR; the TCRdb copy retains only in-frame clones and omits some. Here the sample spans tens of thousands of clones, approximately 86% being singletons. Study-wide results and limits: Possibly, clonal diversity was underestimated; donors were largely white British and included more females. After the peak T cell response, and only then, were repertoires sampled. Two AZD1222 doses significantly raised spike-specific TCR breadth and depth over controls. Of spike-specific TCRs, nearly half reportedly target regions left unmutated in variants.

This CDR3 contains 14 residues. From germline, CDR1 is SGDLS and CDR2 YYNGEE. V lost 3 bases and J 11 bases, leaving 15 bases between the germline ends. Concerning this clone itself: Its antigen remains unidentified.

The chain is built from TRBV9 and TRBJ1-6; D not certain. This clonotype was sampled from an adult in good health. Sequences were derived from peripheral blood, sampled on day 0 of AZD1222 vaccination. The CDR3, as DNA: TGTGCCAGCAGCGAGGGCCATCGTGGGACACCCCTCCACTTT. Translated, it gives CASSEGHRGTPLHF.